The clone carrying this T cell receptor (beta chain) has at least ten counts. This sample is part of a study of spatial heterogeneity in lung cancer. Study context: The mean occurrence of each unique TCR and UMI combination in raw reads exceeded nine.

Every TCR cDNA molecule carried a tag that served as a unique molecular identifier. TCRdb called the 5' RACE reads again in MiXCR, with one record for every CDR3 protein. Of over 40,000 distinct CDR3 sequences listed, roughly 10% are singletons. The time point is: blood at routine non-recurrence follow-up after resection. This CDR3 contains 18 residues. Germline loops: CDR1 SGHRS, CDR2 YFSETQ. V gave up 0 bases and J gave up 0 bases, with 18 bases separating them. The V gene is TRBV5-1, the J gene TRBJ1-2; no definite D call. This material consisted of PBMCs, taken at follow-up. This receptor was taken from a male donor with early-stage non-small cell lung cancer. The CDR3 region is CASSLAGFRRTPNYGYTF. Written as DNA, the CDR3 is TGCGCCAGCAGCTTGGCCGGGTTTCGGCGAACCCCTAACTATGGCTACACCTTC.